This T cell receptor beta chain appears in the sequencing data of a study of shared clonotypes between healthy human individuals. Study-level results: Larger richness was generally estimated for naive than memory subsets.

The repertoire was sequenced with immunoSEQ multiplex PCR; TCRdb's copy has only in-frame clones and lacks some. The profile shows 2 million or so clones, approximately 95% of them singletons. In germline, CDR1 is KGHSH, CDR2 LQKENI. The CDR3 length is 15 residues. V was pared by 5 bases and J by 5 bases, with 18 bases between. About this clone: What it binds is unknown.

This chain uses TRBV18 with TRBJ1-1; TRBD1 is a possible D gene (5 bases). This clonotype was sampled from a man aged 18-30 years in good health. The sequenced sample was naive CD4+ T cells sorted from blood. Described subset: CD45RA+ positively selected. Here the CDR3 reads CASSTQWGVGTEAFF. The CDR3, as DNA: TGTGCCAGCTCAACCCAATGGGGGGTAGGGACTGAAGCTTTCTTT. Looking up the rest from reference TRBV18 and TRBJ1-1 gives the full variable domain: NAGVMQNPRHLVRRRGQEARLRCSPMKGHSHVYWYRQLPEEGLKFMVYLQKENIIDESGMPKERFSAEFPKEGPSILRIQQVVRGDSAAYFCASSTQWGVGTEAFFGQGTRLTVV.